Listed below are T cell receptor beta chains from one sample, sequenced in a study of response to subunit inactivated influenza vaccine. TCRdb fed the RT-PCR reads into MiXCR, producing one record per CDR3 protein. The sample lists approximately 520,000 distinct CDR3 sequences; 15% to 20% were seen once. The material was CD4+ T cells sorted from PBMCs, obtained about 23 months after vaccination. The receptor set was obtained from a man aged 50-75 years who received an inactivated influenza vaccine. The CDR3 runs from the conserved cysteine through the conserved F or W. The D gene is left open where the match is weak. Clone size is stated in some rows and not others, as once, few, many or a class when expanded.

J	size	V	D	length	CDR3	DNA
TRBJ2-1	NA	TRBV11-2	NA	16	CASSPRTLSSYNEQFF	TGTGCCAGCAGCCCGAGGACGCTGAGCTCCTACAATGAGCAGTTCTTC
TRBJ2-7	few	TRBV6-2/TRBV6-3	NA	12	CASTNGGYEQYF	TGTGCCAGCACGAACGGGGGCTACGAGCAGTACTTC
TRBJ2-7	NA	TRBV20-1	TRBD1	15	CSAELMDRQSYEQYF	TGCAGTGCTGAACTGATGGACAGGCAGTCCTACGAGCAGTACTTC
TRBJ2-7	few	TRBV5-1	NA	15	CASSLVGFSPHEQYF	TGCGCCAGCAGCTTGGTGGGTTTTAGCCCCCACGAGCAGTACTTC
TRBJ2-7	few	TRBV3-1	NA	14	CASRTTGVAGEQYF	TGTGCCAGCAGGACAACGGGGGTCGCCGGCGAGCAGTACTTC
TRBJ2-7	NA	TRBV7-2	NA	14	CASSRSGIMHEQYF	TGTGCCAGCAGCCGCTCCGGGATTATGCACGAGCAGTACTTC
TRBJ2-7	NA	TRBV28	NA	13	CATVRGNNYEQYF	TGTGCCACCGTTCGGGGTAACAACTACGAGCAGTACTTC
TRBJ1-1	few	TRBV5-1	NA	18	CASSLGGGSAFVNTEAFF	TGCGCCAGCAGCCTCGGGGGGGGAAGCGCCTTTGTGAACACTGAAGCTTTCTTT
TRBJ2-2	few	TRBV19	TRBD1	14	CASSITGETGELFF	TGTGCCAGTAGTATAACAGGGGAAACCGGGGAGCTGTTTTTT
TRBJ2-1	few	TRBV24-1	NA	12	CATSDFPHEQFF	TGTGCCACCAGTGATTTTCCCCATGAGCAGTTCTTC
TRBJ1-2	few	TRBV12-3/TRBV12-4	NA	12	CASSSQNYGYTF	TGTGCCAGCTCATCACAGAACTATGGCTACACCTTC
TRBJ2-3	few	TRBV10-3	NA	14	CAISESKGLATQYF	TGTGCCATCAGTGAGTCAAAGGGTCTCGCTACGCAGTATTTT
TRBJ2-7	few	TRBV10-3	NA	14	CAISTTGHTYEQYF	TGTGCCATATCTACTACGGGACACACCTACGAGCAGTACTTC
TRBJ2-7	once	TRBV7-9	NA	15	CASSPRGLAKYEQYF	TGTGCCAGCAGCCCAAGGGGCCTAGCGAAGTACGAGCAGTACTTC
TRBJ2-1	few	TRBV20-1	NA	14	CSASPFSSYNEQFF	TGCAGTGCTAGCCCCTTTAGCTCCTACAATGAGCAGTTCTTC
TRBJ2-3	many	TRBV12-3/TRBV12-4	NA	14	CASSLGGAPDTQYF	TGTGCCAGCAGTTTAGGAGGGGCCCCAGATACGCAGTATTTT
TRBJ2-5	few	TRBV5-1	TRBD1	14	CASILGQGQETQYF	TGCGCCAGCATATTGGGACAGGGCCAAGAGACCCAGTACTTC
TRBJ2-3	few	TRBV20-1	NA	13	CSAWTTSTDTQYF	TGCAGTGCTTGGACTACCAGCACAGATACGCAGTATTTT
TRBJ2-5	few	TRBV10-3	NA	14	CAISEPGTGETQYF	TGTGCCATCAGTGAGCCCGGGACCGGAGAGACCCAGTACTTC
TRBJ2-7	few	TRBV9	NA	12	CASSGLWGEQYF	TGTGCCAGCAGCGGACTCTGGGGCGAGCAGTACTTC
TRBJ1-5	few	TRBV7-9	TRBD1	15	CASSLSAGGSQPQHF	TGTGCCAGCAGCTTAAGCGCAGGGGGTAGTCAGCCCCAGCATTTT
TRBJ2-5	few	TRBV15	NA	13	CATKDTNQETQYF	TGTGCCACCAAGGACACCAACCAAGAGACCCAGTACTTC
TRBJ1-6	many	TRBV27	TRBD1	17	CASSLPNLRDRDLPLHF	TGTGCCAGCAGTTTACCGAACCTCCGGGACAGAGACCTTCCCCTCCACTTT
TRBJ1-3	NA	TRBV5-1	NA	15	CASSLEGGGGDTIYF	TGCGCCAGCAGCTTGGAAGGCGGTGGAGGCGACACCATATATTTT
TRBJ1-3	NA	TRBV18	NA	12	CASSLDRNTIYF	TGTGCCAGCTCTCTCGACAGAAACACCATATATTTT
TRBJ2-1	many	TRBV5-1	TRBD2	19	CASSFDRLAALSSYNEQFF	TGCGCCAGCAGTTTCGATCGGCTAGCGGCCTTGAGCTCCTACAATGAGCAGTTCTTC
TRBJ1-5	few	TRBV24-1	NA	14	CATSDFYSNQPQHF	TGTGCCACCAGTGATTTTTATAGCAATCAGCCCCAGCATTTT
TRBJ2-1	NA	TRBV10-3	TRBD1	16	CAINKGRGQLTNEQFF	TGTGCCATCAACAAAGGCAGGGGGCAGTTAACCAATGAGCAGTTCTTC
TRBJ2-5	many	TRBV5-1	TRBD1	15	CASSWLGQGQETQYF	TGCGCCAGCAGCTGGCTAGGACAGGGCCAAGAGACCCAGTACTTC
TRBJ2-5	few	TRBV4-3	NA	13	CASSSQSGETQYF	TGCGCCAGCAGCTCTCAATCGGGGGAGACCCAGTACTTC
TRBJ2-1	many	TRBV28	TRBD1	14	CASRPGGSYNEQFF	TGTGCCAGCCGGCCAGGGGGCTCCTACAATGAGCAGTTCTTC
TRBJ2-5	few	TRBV6-1	NA	14	CASTHRMGAETQYF	TGTGCCAGCACCCACCGGATGGGGGCTGAGACCCAGTACTTC
TRBJ2-1	many	TRBV4-3	TRBD2	17	CASSQDTSRGREVEQFF	TGCGCCAGCAGCCAAGATACAAGTCGCGGGAGGGAGGTTGAGCAGTTCTTC
TRBJ2-5	few	TRBV7-2	NA	13	CASSLEIRETQYF	TGTGCCAGCAGCTTAGAAATCCGAGAGACCCAGTACTTC
TRBJ1-5	NA	TRBV28	TRBD1	14	CASVADRGNQPQHF	TGTGCCAGCGTGGCGGACAGGGGCAATCAGCCCCAGCATTTT
TRBJ2-1	few	TRBV5-1	NA	17	CASSRWSRLSSYNEQFF	TGCGCCAGCAGCCGATGGAGCAGGCTGAGCTCCTACAATGAGCAGTTCTTC
TRBJ2-3	NA	TRBV20-1	NA	14	CSAEAGRGTDTQYF	TGCAGTGCCGAAGCAGGGCGGGGCACAGATACGCAGTATTTT
TRBJ1-2	few	TRBV28	NA	14	CASNQGRVNYGYTF	TGTGCCAGCAACCAGGGTCGGGTTAACTATGGCTACACCTTC
TRBJ2-7	few	TRBV20-1	TRBD2	14	CSALRTSGTYEQYF	TGCAGTGCTCTCAGGACTAGCGGGACGTACGAGCAGTACTTC
TRBJ1-1	NA	TRBV10-3	NA	16	CATLDGRGRGHTEAFF	TGTGCCACCTTGGACGGTAGGGGCAGGGGCCACACTGAAGCTTTCTTT
TRBJ2-1	NA	TRBV5-1	NA	13	CASKWDTNNEQFF	TGCGCCAGCAAGTGGGATACTAACAATGAGCAGTTCTTC
TRBJ2-7	few	TRBV5-6	TRBD1	14	CASSTWDREYEQYF	TGTGCCAGCAGCACCTGGGACAGGGAATACGAGCAGTACTTC
TRBJ2-7	NA	TRBV12-3/TRBV12-4	TRBD1	15	CASSSEDRASYEQYF	TGTGCCAGCAGTTCAGAGGACAGGGCCTCCTACGAGCAGTACTTC
TRBJ2-7	NA	TRBV3-1	NA	11	CASSQVGIQYF	TGTGCCAGCAGCCAAGTGGGGATTCAGTACTTC
TRBJ1-1	few	TRBV5-1	NA	14	CASSPFGGATEAFF	TGCGCCAGCAGCCCCTTTGGGGGGGCAACTGAAGCTTTCTTT
TRBJ2-7	few	TRBV28	TRBD2	16	CASGLSGTSGAYEQYF	TGTGCCAGCGGACTTTCCGGGACTAGCGGAGCATACGAGCAGTACTTC
TRBJ2-7	many	TRBV5-6	TRBD2	14	CASSLAGTTYEQYF	TGTGCCAGCAGCTTGGCCGGGACTACCTACGAGCAGTACTTC
TRBJ1-2	NA	TRBV4-2	NA	14	CASSQESGRYGYTF	TGTGCCAGCAGCCAAGAATCGGGTCGGTATGGCTACACCTTC
TRBJ1-2	few	TRBV14	NA	15	CASSQDQGNNYGYTF	TGTGCCAGCAGCCAAGATCAGGGCAATAACTATGGCTACACCTTC
TRBJ2-7	many	TRBV20-1	NA	12	CSAIRQSYEQYF	TGCAGTGCAATCCGACAGTCCTACGAGCAGTACTTC
TRBJ2-7	NA	TRBV12-3/TRBV12-4	NA	15	CASSLTGSLANEQYF	TGTGCCAGCAGTTTAACCGGGTCTCTCGCCAACGAGCAGTACTTC
TRBJ2-2	NA	TRBV29-1	NA	15	CSGWSGHPNTGELFF	TGCAGCGGTTGGTCGGGCCATCCGAACACCGGGGAGCTGTTTTTT
TRBJ1-6	NA	TRBV11-2	NA	13	CASSSNPGSPLHF	TGTGCCAGCAGCTCTAACCCGGGGTCACCCCTCCACTTT
TRBJ2-1	few	TRBV7-6	NA	14	CASGDLNLYNEQFF	TGTGCCAGCGGCGACCTGAACCTCTACAATGAGCAGTTCTTC
TRBJ2-7	NA	TRBV28	NA	12	CASSNRDNWQYF	TGTGCCAGCAGTAACCGGGACAATTGGCAGTACTTC